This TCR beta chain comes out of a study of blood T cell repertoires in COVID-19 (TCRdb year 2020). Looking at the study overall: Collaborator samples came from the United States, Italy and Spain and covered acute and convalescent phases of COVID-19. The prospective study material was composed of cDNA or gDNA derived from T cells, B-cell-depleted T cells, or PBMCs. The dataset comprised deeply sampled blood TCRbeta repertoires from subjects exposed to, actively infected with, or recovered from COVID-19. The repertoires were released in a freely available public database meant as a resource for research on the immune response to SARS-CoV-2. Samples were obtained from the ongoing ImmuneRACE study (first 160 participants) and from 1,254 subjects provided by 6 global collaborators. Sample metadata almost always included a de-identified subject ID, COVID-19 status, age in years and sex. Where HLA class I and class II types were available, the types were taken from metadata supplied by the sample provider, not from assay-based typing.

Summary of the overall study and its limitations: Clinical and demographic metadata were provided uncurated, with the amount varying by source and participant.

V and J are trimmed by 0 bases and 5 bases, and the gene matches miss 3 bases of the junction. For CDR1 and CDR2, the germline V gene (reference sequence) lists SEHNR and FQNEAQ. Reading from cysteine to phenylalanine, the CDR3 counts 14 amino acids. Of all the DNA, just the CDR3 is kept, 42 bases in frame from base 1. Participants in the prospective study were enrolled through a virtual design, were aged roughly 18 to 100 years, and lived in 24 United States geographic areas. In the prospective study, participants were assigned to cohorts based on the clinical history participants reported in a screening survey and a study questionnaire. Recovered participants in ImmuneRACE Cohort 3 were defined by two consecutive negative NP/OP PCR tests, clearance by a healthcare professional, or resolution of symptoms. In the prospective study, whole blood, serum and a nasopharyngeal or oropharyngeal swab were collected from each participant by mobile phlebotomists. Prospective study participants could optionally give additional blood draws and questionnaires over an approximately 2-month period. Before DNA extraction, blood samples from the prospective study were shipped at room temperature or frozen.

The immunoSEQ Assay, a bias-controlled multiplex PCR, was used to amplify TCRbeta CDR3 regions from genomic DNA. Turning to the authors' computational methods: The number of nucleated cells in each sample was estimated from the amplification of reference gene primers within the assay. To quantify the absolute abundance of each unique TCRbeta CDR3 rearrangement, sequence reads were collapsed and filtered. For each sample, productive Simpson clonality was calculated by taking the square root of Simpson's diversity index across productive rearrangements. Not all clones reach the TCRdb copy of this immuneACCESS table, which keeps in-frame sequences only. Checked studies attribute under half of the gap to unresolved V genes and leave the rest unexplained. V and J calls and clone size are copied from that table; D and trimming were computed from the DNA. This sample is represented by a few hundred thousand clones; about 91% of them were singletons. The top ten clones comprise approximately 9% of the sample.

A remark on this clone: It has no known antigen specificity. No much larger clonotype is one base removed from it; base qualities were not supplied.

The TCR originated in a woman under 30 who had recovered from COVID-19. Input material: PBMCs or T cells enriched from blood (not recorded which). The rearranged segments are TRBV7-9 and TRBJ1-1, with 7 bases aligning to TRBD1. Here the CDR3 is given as CASSLAQGSTEAFF. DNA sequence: TGTGCCAGCAGCTTAGCACAGGGGTCGACTGAAGCTTTCTTT.